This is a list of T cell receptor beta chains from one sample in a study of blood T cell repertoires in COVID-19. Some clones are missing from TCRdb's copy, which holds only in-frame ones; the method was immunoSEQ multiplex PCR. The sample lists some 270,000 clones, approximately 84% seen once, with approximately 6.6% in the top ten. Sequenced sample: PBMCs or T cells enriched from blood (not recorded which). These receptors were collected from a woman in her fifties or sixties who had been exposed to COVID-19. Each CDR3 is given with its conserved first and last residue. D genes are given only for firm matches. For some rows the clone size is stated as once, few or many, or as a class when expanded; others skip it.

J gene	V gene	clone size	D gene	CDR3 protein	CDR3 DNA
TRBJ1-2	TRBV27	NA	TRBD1	CASGTGTENGYTF	TGTGCCTCTGGGACCGGGACAGAAAATGGCTACACCTTC
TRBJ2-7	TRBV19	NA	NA	CASSISGSTYEQYF	TGTGCCAGTAGTATCTCAGGGTCTACCTACGAGCAGTACTTC
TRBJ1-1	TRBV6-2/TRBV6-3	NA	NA	CASSYGAVGTEAFF	TGTGCCAGCAGTTACGGGGCCGTGGGGACTGAAGCTTTCTTT
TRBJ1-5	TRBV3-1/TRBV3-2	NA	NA	CAKRRPQHF	TGTGCCAAGCGTCGGCCCCAGCATTTT
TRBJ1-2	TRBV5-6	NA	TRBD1	CASSRVRGQGYTF	TGTGCCAGCAGCCGGGTCAGGGGGCAAGGCTACACCTTC
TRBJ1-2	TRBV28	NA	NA	CASSLSPQAPDYGYTF	TGTGCCAGCAGTTTATCCCCTCAGGCGCCTGACTATGGCTACACCTTC
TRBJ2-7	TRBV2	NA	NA	CASSNSGVPGYEQYF	TGTGCCAGCAGCAACTCAGGGGTTCCTGGCTACGAGCAGTACTTC
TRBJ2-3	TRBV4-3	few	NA	CASSLGGASTDTQYF	TGCGCCAGCAGCCTGGGCGGGGCCAGCACAGATACGCAGTATTTT
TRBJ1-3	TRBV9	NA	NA	CASSVVEGNTIYF	TGTGCCAGCAGCGTAGTGGAGGGAAACACCATATATTTT
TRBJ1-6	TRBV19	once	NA	CASRNREQQNSPLHF	TGTGCCAGTAGAAACCGTGAACAGCAAAATTCACCCCTCCACTTT
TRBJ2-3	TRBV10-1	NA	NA	CASSASRDSRDTQYF	TGCGCCAGCAGTGCCTCCCGGGACTCAAGAGATACGCAGTATTTT
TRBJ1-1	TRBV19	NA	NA	CATRIAGRGSRTEAFF	TGTGCCACGAGGATTGCTGGGAGGGGATCGAGGACTGAAGCTTTCTTT
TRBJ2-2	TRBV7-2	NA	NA	CASRSSSSGELFF	TGTGCCAGCAGATCATCTAGCTCTGGGGAGCTGTTTTTT
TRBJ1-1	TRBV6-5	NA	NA	CASSYSGGFTEAFF	TGTGCCAGCAGTTACTCAGGGGGTTTCACTGAAGCTTTCTTT
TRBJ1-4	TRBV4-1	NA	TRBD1	CASSQDPRDRGPTNEKLFF	TGCGCCAGCAGCCAAGATCCCCGGGACAGAGGACCTACTAATGAAAAACTGTTTTTT
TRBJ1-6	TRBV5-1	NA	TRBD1	CASSATTGTVDSPLHF	TGCGCCAGCAGCGCGACGACCGGGACAGTGGATTCACCCCTCCACTTT
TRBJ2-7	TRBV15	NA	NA	CATSHPTQRGGGEQYF	TGTGCCACCAGCCATCCAACCCAGCGAGGGGGTGGGGAGCAGTACTTC
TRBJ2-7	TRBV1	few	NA	CTSSQDLGTSSEQYF	TGCACCAGCAGCCAAGATCTCGGGACTAGCAGCGAGCAGTACTTC
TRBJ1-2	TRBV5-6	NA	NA	CASSLGTASGYTF	TGTGCCAGCAGCTTGGGGACAGCAAGTGGCTACACCTTC
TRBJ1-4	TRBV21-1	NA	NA	CASSNEGSRSNEKLFF	TGTGCCAGCAGCAATGAGGGTAGTCGGTCTAATGAAAAACTGTTTTTT
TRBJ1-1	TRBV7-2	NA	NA	CASSLGGGPNTEAFF	TGTGCCAGCAGCTTAGGAGGCGGGCCCAACACTGAAGCTTTCTTT
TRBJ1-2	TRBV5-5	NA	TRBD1	CASSSDDRGRAYGYTF	TGTGCCAGCAGCTCCGACGACAGGGGGCGCGCCTATGGCTACACCTTC
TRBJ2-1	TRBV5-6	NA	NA	CASSSRANEQFF	TGTGCCAGCAGCTCTAGAGCCAATGAGCAGTTCTTC
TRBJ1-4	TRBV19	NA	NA	CASSIGGATNEKLFF	TGTGCCAGTAGTATAGGCGGCGCAACTAATGAAAAACTGTTTTTT
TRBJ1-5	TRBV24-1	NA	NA	CATSLSSNQPQHF	TGTGCCACCAGCCTCAGTAGCAATCAGCCCCAGCATTTT
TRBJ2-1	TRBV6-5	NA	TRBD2	CASSYSGLGAYEQFF	TGTGCCAGCAGTTACTCAGGACTAGGTGCCTATGAGCAGTTCTTC
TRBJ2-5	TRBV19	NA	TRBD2	CASSSTSGGETQYF	TGTGCCAGTAGTTCGACTAGCGGGGGGGAGACCCAGTACTTC
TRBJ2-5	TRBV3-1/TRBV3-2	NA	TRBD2	CASSRAGARETQYF	TGTGCCAGCAGCAGGGCGGGAGCCCGAGAGACCCAGTACTTC
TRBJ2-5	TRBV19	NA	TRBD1	CASSAGQGQGETQYF	TGTGCCAGTAGTGCCGGACAGGGTCAGGGGGAGACCCAGTACTTC
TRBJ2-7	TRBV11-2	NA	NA	CASSPQGSYEQYF	TGTGCCAGCAGCCCCCAGGGATCCTACGAGCAGTACTTC
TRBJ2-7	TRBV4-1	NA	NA	CASSQERRGCEQYF	TGCGCCAGCAGCCAAGAGAGGCGGGGATGCGAGCAGTACTTC
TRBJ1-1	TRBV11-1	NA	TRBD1	CASVQTGELVEAFF	TGTGCCAGCGTCCAAACAGGGGAGTTGGTCGAAGCTTTCTTT
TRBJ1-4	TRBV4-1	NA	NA	CASSQDKIPQLNEKLFF	TGCGCCAGCAGCCAAGATAAAATCCCACAGCTTAATGAAAAACTGTTTTTT
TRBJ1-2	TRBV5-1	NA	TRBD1	CASSSSGTDLYGYTF	TGCGCCAGCAGCAGTTCCGGGACAGATCTCTATGGCTACACCTTC
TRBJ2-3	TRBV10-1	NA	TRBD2	CASSDASGGRDTQYF	TGCGCCAGCAGTGACGCTAGCGGGGGAAGAGATACGCAGTATTTT
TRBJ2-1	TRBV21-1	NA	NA	CASRTASYNEQFF	TGTGCCAGCAGGACAGCCTCCTACAATGAGCAGTTCTTC
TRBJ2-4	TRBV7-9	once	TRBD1	CASSRTGQPGRAKNIQYF	TGTGCCAGCAGCCGGACGGGACAGCCAGGGAGAGCCAAAAACATTCAGTACTTC
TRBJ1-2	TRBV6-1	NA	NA	CASSETALLYGYTF	TGTGCCAGCAGTGAAACAGCCTTATTATATGGCTACACCTTC
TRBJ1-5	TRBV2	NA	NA	CASSERRRGNQPQHF	TGTGCCAGCAGTGAAAGGCGCCGGGGGAATCAGCCCCAGCATTTT
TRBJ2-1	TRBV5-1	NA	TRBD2	CASSLVESAGGGYNEQFF	TGCGCCAGCAGCTTGGTGGAGTCCGCGGGGGGCGGATACAATGAGCAGTTCTTC
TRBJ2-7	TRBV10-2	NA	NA	CATARFYSYEQYF	TGCGCCACAGCGAGGTTCTACTCCTACGAGCAGTACTTC
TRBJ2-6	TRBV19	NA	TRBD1	CASSIFGTGTGISGANVLTF	TGTGCCAGTAGTATATTTGGTACGGGGACAGGGATATCTGGGGCCAACGTCCTGACTTTC
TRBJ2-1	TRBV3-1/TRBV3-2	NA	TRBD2	CASSQASGNVEQFF	TGTGCCAGCAGCCAAGCCAGCGGGAACGTTGAGCAGTTCTTC
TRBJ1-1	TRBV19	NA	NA	CASSGARDTEAFF	TGTGCCAGTAGTGGGGCAAGGGATACTGAAGCTTTCTTT
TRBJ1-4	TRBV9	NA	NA	CASSPRGTIFNEKLFF	TGTGCCAGCAGCCCCCGCGGGACCATTTTTAATGAAAAACTGTTTTTT
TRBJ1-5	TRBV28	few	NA	CASRLVGRLSSNQPQHF	TGTGCCAGCAGATTGGTGGGGCGCCTATCGAGCAATCAGCCCCAGCATTTT
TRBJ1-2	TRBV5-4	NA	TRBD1	CASTWQGASGYTF	TGTGCCAGCACTTGGCAGGGGGCGAGTGGCTACACCTTC
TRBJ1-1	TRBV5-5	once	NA	CASSLPTGLNTEAFF	TGTGCCAGCAGCCTCCCGACAGGATTGAACACTGAAGCTTTCTTT
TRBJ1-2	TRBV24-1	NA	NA	CATRDSDRGYTF	TGTGCCACCAGAGACAGTGACAGAGGCTACACCTTC
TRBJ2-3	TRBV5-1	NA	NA	CASSLASLADTQYF	TGCGCCAGCAGCTTGGCCTCCTTAGCAGATACGCAGTATTTT
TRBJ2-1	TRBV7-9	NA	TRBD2	CASSLVTLAGGRSEQFF	TGTGCCAGCAGCTTAGTAACTCTAGCGGGGGGGCGAAGTGAGCAGTTCTTC
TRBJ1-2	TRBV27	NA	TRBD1	CASGQGSNYGYTF	TGTGCCAGCGGACAGGGCTCTAACTATGGCTACACCTTC